The 14 T cell receptor beta chains in this list originate from one sample, sequenced in a study of OX40 agonist ivuxolimab in advanced cancers. The protocol was immunoSEQ multiplex PCR, while the TCRdb copy is restricted to in-frame clones and leaves out a portion. This table has under 40,000 clones, around nine tenths appearing once. Material: CD4+ or CD8+ T cells sorted from blood, obtained in a trial of the OX40 agonist ivuxolimab. These receptors were collected from an adult with an advanced solid tumor such as melanoma, head and neck, liver or kidney cancer.

The rearrangement links TRBV30 to TRBJ2-1; 9 bases align to TRBD2. V trimming: 2 bases; J trimming: 3 bases; junction bases outside the gene matches: 2. The CDR3 loop spans 14 amino acids. Germline V CDR1 and CDR2: GTSNPN, SVGIG (reference sequence). CDR3 sequence (DNA): TGTGCCTGGAGTCCTAGCGGGAACTACAATGAGCAGTTCTTC. Protein sequence: CAWSPSGNYNEQFF.

The J gene is TRBJ2-3, the V gene TRBV21-1; no check of the table's D call, TRBD2, against the DNA was made. TRBV21-1 represents a pseudogene. This CDR3 is built from 13 residues. CDR3 nucleotides: TGTGCCAGCAGCAAAGGCGTCACAGATACGCAGTATTTT. Its translation is CASSKGVTDTQYF.

On this clone itself: A much larger clone lies a single base off, so this may be a read error. Other DNA sequences in the sample encode the same CDR3. The chain recombines TRBV30 with TRBJ2-7; D is unclear. The CDR3 covers 13 residues. The germline CDR1 and CDR2 sequences are GTSNPN and SVGIG (reference sequence). Between the trimmed V and J ends, which lost 3 bases and 5 bases, there was a span of 14 bases. The CDR3 bases are TGTGCCTGGAGACTCAAGGCCCATCACGAGCAGTACTTC. Protein: CAWRLKAHHEQYF. Drawing the rest from reference TRBV30 and TRBJ2-7, the complete variable domain is SQTIHQWPATLVQPVGSPLSLECTVEGTSNPNLYWYRQAAGRGLQLLFYSVGIGQISSEVPQNLSASRPQDRQFILSSKKLLLSDSGFYLCAWRLKAHHEQYFGPGTRLTVT.

The chain recombines TRBV6-1 with TRBJ2-7; 13 bases line up with TRBD2. In germline, CDR1 is MNHNS, CDR2 SASEGT. The length of the CDR3 is 15 residues. V trimming: 6 bases; J trimming: 3 bases; junction bases outside the gene matches: 5. The CDR3, as DNA: TGTGCCAGCAGCCCGACTAGCGGGGGGCACTACGAGCAGTACGTC. Protein: CASSPTSGGHYEQYV.

The chain links TRBV9 to TRBJ2-7, with D uncertain. CDR1 and CDR2 (germline): SGDLS, YYNGEE. The CDR3 spans 15 residues. Between the trimmed V and J ends, which lost 0 bases and 3 bases, there was a span of 13 bases. This CDR3 reads CASSVASAIIYEQYF. CDR3 nucleotides: TGTGCCAGCAGCGTAGCTTCAGCTATCATCTACGAGCAGTACTTC.

The chain is built from TRBV19 and TRBJ2-1, with D perhaps being TRBD1 or TRBD2 (5 bases each). CDR1 is LNHDA, CDR2 SQIVND, per germline (reference sequence). The CDR3 runs to 14 residues. Trimming left V 5 bases short and J 4 bases short, with 12 bases between. Here the CDR3 reads CASSASPGYNEQFF. In DNA form, the CDR3 reads TGTGCCAGTAGTGCTAGCCCAGGGTACAATGAGCAGTTCTTC.

The CDR3 DNA sequence: TGTGCCAGCAGCCTCCACCCAGGGTTGGGAAATGAAAAACTGTTTTTT. Its translation is CASSLHPGLGNEKLFF. V and J are TRBV28 and TRBJ1-4; a possible D gene is TRBD1 (5 bases). The CDR3 extends over 16 amino acids. Germline assignment: CDR1 MDHEN and CDR2 SYDVKM. Deletions cut 6 bases from V and 5 bases from J, with 19 bases between.

This rearrangement joins TRBV7-9 to TRBJ2-1; D gene uncertain. Germline lookup yields CDR1 SEHNR and CDR2 FQNEAQ (reference sequence). Trimming removed 2 bases from V and 7 bases from J, with 6 bases in between. The CDR3 covers 12 residues. CDR3 DNA sequence: TGTGCCAGCAGCTTACTAGTGAATGAGCAGTTCTTC. Translating it yields CASSLLVNEQFF.

The rearrangement uses TRBV6-5 and TRBJ2-1, with 7 bases lining up with TRBD1. There are 15 residues in the CDR3. The germline V gene has CDR1 MNHEY and CDR2 SVGAGI. V was clipped by 2 bases and J by 2 bases; unmatched bases: 3. As DNA, the CDR3 is TGTGCCAGCAGTTACCGGCAGGGGGCCTACAATGAGCAGTTCTTC. The encoded protein is CASSYRQGAYNEQFF.

As regards this clone: Mismatch with germline at one junction end may stem from a read error. The chain links TRBV11-2 to TRBJ2-3, with unresolved D. The CDR3 extends over 11 amino acids. The germline V gene has CDR1 SGHAT and CDR2 FQNNGV. CDR3: CASRSLGSLHF. The CDR3 coding sequence is TGTGCCAGCAGGTCACTCGGTAGCTTGCATTTT.

This clone was seen only a few times. This chain uses TRBV2 with TRBJ2-7; TRBD1 matches at 9 bases. After removal of 0 bases from V and 1 base from J, the junction contained 1 base not matched to a gene. CDR3 length: 15 amino acids. Germline assignment: CDR1 SNHLY and CDR2 FYNNEI. CDR3 amino acids: CASSEAGQGSYEQYV. In DNA, the CDR3 is TGTGCCAGCAGTGAAGCGGGACAGGGATCCTACGAGCAGTACGTC.

The chain has TRBV11-2 and TRBJ1-2; D ambiguous. V was trimmed by 5 bases and J by 6 bases, leaving 13 bases between them. CDR1 is SGHAT and CDR2 is FQNNGV in the germline V gene. The CDR3 covers 13 residues. This CDR3 reads CASSSDVSNGYTF. In DNA, the CDR3 is TGTGCCAGCAGCAGCGATGTGTCGAATGGCTACACCTTC. The complete variable domain, with remaining parts taken from reference TRBV11-2 and TRBJ1-2, reads EAGVAQSPRYKIIEKRQSVAFWCNPISGHATLYWYQQILGQGPKLLIQFQNNGVVDDSQLPKDRFSAERLKGVDSTLKIQPAKLEDSAVYLCASSSDVSNGYTFGSGTRLTVV.

The chain carries TRBV5-8 and TRBJ1-3; TRBD1 is a possible D gene (5 bases). Germline CDR1 reads SGHTS; CDR2 reads YDEGEE. Trimming took 5 bases from V and 0 from J, leaving 12 bases between them. This CDR3 contains 15 residues. For the CDR3, the DNA is TGTGCCAGCAGTTGGGGGACGGGCTCTGGAAACACCATATATTTT. Its translation is CASSWGTGSGNTIYF.

The chain joins TRBV12-5 to TRBJ1-1, with D unclear. This CDR3 spans 14 amino acids. CDR1 LGHNT and CDR2 FRNRAP come from the germline V gene. Between the trimmed V and J ends, which lost 3 bases and 5 bases, there was a span of 13 bases. The CDR3 spells CASGFLSVGTEAFF. The CDR3 bases are TGTGCTAGTGGTTTCTTATCTGTTGGGACTGAAGCTTTCTTT.